The 18 T cell receptor beta chains in this list originate from one sample, sequenced in a study of vaccination effects on CD4 cells after COVID-19 (dated by TCRdb to 2021 to 2024). The library was generated by the immunoSEQ multiplex PCR assay. In TCRdb, the immuneACCESS table is reduced to in-frame sequences with V and J assigned. These tables do not hold every clone; where another copy was compared, an unresolved V gene accounts for under half, and the others remain unexplained. The sample has fewer than 70,000 clones on record, 80% of them singletons. The top ten clonotypes cover 12% of the sample. These TCRs' antigens remain unknown. To identify antigen-specific CD4+ T cell clonotypes by their expansion, the ViraFEST assay first stimulated PBMC with viral peptide pools and then applied TCR sequencing. After less than 13 days of culture, CD4+ T cells were isolated with the EasySep CD4+ T cell isolation kit. None of the healthy vaccine recipients had a prior SARS-CoV-2 infection, which was confirmed by nucleocapsid antibody tests that came back negative both before and after vaccination.

The specimen was CD4+ T cells from PBMCs cultured with SARS-CoV-2 spike peptides, collected before COVID-19 vaccination. What this sample's cell subset or site label stands for: SARS-CoV-2 spike overlapping peptide pool stimulation. These receptors all stem from a human donor who received a COVID-19 vaccine.

This clone was detected a few times. The chain recombines TRBV18 with TRBJ2-1, with 12 nucleotides matching TRBD2. CDR1 KGHSH and CDR2 LQKENI come from the germline V gene. Trimming cost V 1 base and J 6 bases; bases outside gene matches: 10. CDR3 length: 18 residues. CDR3 nucleotide sequence: TGTGCCAGCTCACCACAAATCACGACTAGCGGGGGTTCCAATGAGCAGTTCTTC. As protein: CASSPQITTSGGSNEQFF.

V and J are TRBV11-1 and TRBJ1-1, with D perhaps TRBD1 (5 bases). The CDR3 is made up of 12 amino acids. The V and J ends lost 10 bases and 3 bases respectively, with 12 bases between them. Per the germline V gene, CDR1 is SGHAT and CDR2 is FQDESV (reference sequence). The DNA for the CDR3 is TGTGCCACCCACTGGGGGTACACTGAAGCTTTCTTT. Amino acids: CATHWGYTEAFF.

A few counts support this clone. The chain has TRBV25-1 and TRBJ1-6; 8 bases fit TRBD1. This CDR3 spans 15 amino acids. V gave up 5 bases and J gave up 9 bases; unmatched junction bases: 9. Germline values: CDR1 MGHDK, CDR2 SYGVNS. In DNA form, the CDR3 reads TGTGCCAGCAGTCTACCGGGACAGGCGCCTTCACCCCTCCACTTT. It specifies CASSLPGQAPSPLHF.

In this sample, this clone turned up a few times. CDR3 sequence (DNA): TGTGCCAGCCCCACGTGGAGCGGCCAAGAGACCCAGTACTTC. Its translation is CASPTWSGQETQYF. The chain couples TRBV5-8 to TRBJ2-5; D may be TRBD2 (5 bases). The CDR3 has 14 amino acids. Germline V CDR1 and CDR2: SGHTS, YDEGEE. V lost 7 bases, J lost 1 base, and 14 bases lay in between.

The rearrangement joins TRBV5-1 to TRBJ1-1; D remains ambiguous. The V end lost 1 base, the J end lost 1 base, and 11 bases lay between the germline ends. The CDR3 contains 15 residues. Germline-derived CDR1 and CDR2 are SGHRS and YFSETQ. CDR3 nucleotides: TGCGCCAGCAGCTTGAAATTGGGTGGGAACACTGAAGCTTTCTTT. This translates into CASSLKLGGNTEAFF.

The rearrangement joins TRBV2 to TRBJ1-6; the D is unclear. CDR3 size: 11 residues. V gave up 6 bases and J gave up 9 bases, with 6 bases separating them. Germline V gene data show CDR1 as SNHLY and CDR2 as FYNNEI. CDR3 nucleotide sequence: TGTGCCAGCAGGGATGCTTCACCCCTCCACTTT. Its protein product is CASRDASPLHF.

This rearrangement joins TRBV6-2 or TRBV6-3 to TRBJ2-7, with 9 bases lining up with TRBD1. Germline V gene data show CDR1 as MNHEY and CDR2 as SVGEGT. V dropped 2 bases and J dropped 4; count of bases not matched to a gene: 9. The length of the CDR3 is 16 residues. The CDR3 sequence is CASSYQTGQGFYEQYV. Here the CDR3 DNA reads TGTGCCAGCAGTTACCAAACGGGACAGGGCTTTTACGAGCAGTACGTC.

The genes are TRBV27 and TRBJ2-5, with D perhaps matching TRBD1 (5 bases). V dropped 5 bases and J dropped 2 bases, with 12 bases sitting between them. CDR1 is MNHEY and CDR2 is SMNVEV in the germline V gene (reference sequence). The CDR3 consists of 14 residues. CDR3 loop: CASSISRVQETQYF. In DNA form, the CDR3 reads TGTGCCAGCAGTATCAGCAGGGTGCAAGAGACCCAGTACTTC.

The J gene is TRBJ2-5, the V gene TRBV25-1, with D perhaps matching TRBD1 (6 bases). The germline V and J ends were trimmed by 7 bases and 1 base, with 19 bases remaining between them. From germline, CDR1 is MGHDK and CDR2 SYGVNS. The CDR3 is 16 amino acids. CDR3 sequence reads: CASTSRTGRGQETQYF. The CDR3 bases are TGTGCCAGCACCTCCCGCACAGGGAGAGGCCAAGAGACCCAGTACTTC.

The chain combines TRBV3-1 (or the pseudogene TRBV3-2) with TRBJ2-7, with D uncertain. The V and J ends lost 10 bases and 7 bases respectively, with 20 bases between them. The CDR3 contains 13 residues. From germline, CDR1 is LGHDT and CDR2 YNNKEL (reference sequence). DNA of the CDR3: TGTGCCACCGAGTTCTCTACCCCTAGAGAGCAGTACGTC. Translated, it gives CATEFSTPREQYV.

The genes are TRBV6-5 and TRBJ1-1; D remains ambiguous. CDR1 MNHEY and CDR2 SVGAGI come from the germline V gene. The CDR3 extends over 15 amino acids. V was cut by 10 bases and J by 0 bases, with 18 bases left in between. The CDR3 DNA reads TGTGCCACACAATCTTTGGTAGGGATGAACACTGAAGCTTTCTTT. Translation: CATQSLVGMNTEAFF.

This clone was seen only a few times. The rearrangement links TRBV6-5 to TRBJ2-1; D may match TRBD1 or TRBD2 (6 bases each). The V end lost 7 bases, the J end lost 7 bases, and 17 bases lay between the germline ends. The CDR3 loop spans 14 amino acids. Germline V lookup: CDR1 MNHEY, CDR2 SVGAGI. CDR3 loop: CASKMGGLWNEQFF. The CDR3 nucleotides read TGTGCCAGCAAAATGGGGGGCCTCTGGAATGAGCAGTTCTTC.

The chain recombines TRBV9 with TRBJ1-1, with TRBD1 as a possible D gene (5 bases). The CDR3 covers 15 residues. V was trimmed by 0 bases and J by 0 bases, leaving 9 bases between them. The V gene's germline CDR1 is SGDLS and CDR2 YYNGEE. CDR3 DNA: TGTGCCAGCAGCGTAGGCGGACATTTGAACACTGAAGCTTTCTTT. This gives the protein CASSVGGHLNTEAFF.

This clone has more than one count but fewer than ten. The rearrangement joins TRBV2 to TRBJ1-6; D unresolved. The CDR3 is made up of 15 amino acids. V gave up 2 bases and J gave up 10 bases, with 15 bases separating them. CDR1 is SNHLY and CDR2 is FYNNEI in the germline V gene. CDR3 nucleotides: TGTGCCAGCAGTGAAATTGGAGGGTTCGGGTCACCCCTCCACTTT. Translated: CASSEIGGFGSPLHF.

V and J are TRBV5-1 and TRBJ2-3; 9 bases are shared with TRBD2. Germline V lookup: CDR1 SGHRS, CDR2 YFSETQ. The CDR3 consists of 15 residues. The J segment lost 0 bases and the V segment lost 4 bases, leaving 3 bases of the junction unmatched. The CDR3 sequence is CASSRAGGSTDTQYF. The CDR3 region has the DNA TGCGCCAGCAGCCGAGCGGGGGGTAGCACAGATACGCAGTATTTT.

This clone was seen a handful of times. The J gene is TRBJ1-2, the V gene TRBV5-5, with TRBD1 matching 9 bases. The CDR3 is 14 amino acids. The J segment lost 7 bases and the V segment lost 4 bases, leaving 8 bases of the junction unmatched. Germline assignment: CDR1 SGHKS and CDR2 YYEKEE (reference sequence). The CDR3 spells CASSAGGQGGGYTF. CDR3 DNA sequence: TGTGCCAGCAGCGCGGGGGGACAGGGCGGTGGCTACACCTTC.

J is TRBJ2-6 and V is TRBV6-6; a weak D match, TRBD2 (5 bases). Trimming took off 5 bases at V and 0 bases at J, with 14 bases between the two ends. The CDR3 totals 17 residues. CDR1 is MNHNY, CDR2 SVGAGI, per germline (reference sequence). The CDR3 nucleotides are TGTGCCAGCAGTCTAAGGACTCAATTCTCTGGGGCCAACGTCCTGACTTTC. Protein product: CASSLRTQFSGANVLTF.

This clone was picked up one time. The V call is TRBV4-3, the J call TRBJ1-4; D is undetermined. From germline, CDR1 is LGHNA and CDR2 YSLEER. V shed 3 bases and J shed 0 bases, with 11 bases lying between them. The CDR3 extends over 16 amino acids. CDR3 region: CASSQDVTATNEKLFF. In nucleotides, the CDR3 is TGCGCCAGCAGCCAGGATGTGACGGCAACTAATGAAAAACTGTTTTTT.